The present T cell receptor (beta chain) was sequenced within a study of T cells in tuberculosis. Study as a whole: In South Africa, adults with active tuberculosis were compared with IGRA-negative and latently infected IGRA-positive adolescents.

Study-level results: Smaller distances to GMM-specific TCRs suggested their expansion in active tuberculosis. Active tuberculosis patients had shorter CDR3-alpha; the beta difference was nonsignificant.

The time point: new active TB diagnosis, blood taken before or within 7 days of starting treatment. Each clinical donor contributed on average approximately 99,000 T cells from unsorted cryopreserved PBMC. The CDR3 sequence is 17 residues long. The V segment lost 3 bases and the J segment 2 bases; nucleotides outside the gene matches: 12. Germline CDR1 and CDR2: MNHNS and SASEGT. This clone was detected once. Its antigen is still unknown. Generated by immunoSEQ multiplex PCR, the TCRdb table keeps only in-frame clones and is missing some. This sample has about 38,000 clones, with approximately 95% found just once.

The V gene is TRBV6-1, the J gene TRBJ2-5; 7 nucleotides agree with TRBD1. The sample here was PBMCs, taken at tuberculosis diagnosis. The TCR originated in an adult with tuberculosis. This chain's CDR3 is CASSEGVRARGQETQYF. The DNA for the CDR3 is TGTGCCAGCAGTGAGGGGGTGCGCGCCAGGGGGCAAGAGACCCAGTACTTC.